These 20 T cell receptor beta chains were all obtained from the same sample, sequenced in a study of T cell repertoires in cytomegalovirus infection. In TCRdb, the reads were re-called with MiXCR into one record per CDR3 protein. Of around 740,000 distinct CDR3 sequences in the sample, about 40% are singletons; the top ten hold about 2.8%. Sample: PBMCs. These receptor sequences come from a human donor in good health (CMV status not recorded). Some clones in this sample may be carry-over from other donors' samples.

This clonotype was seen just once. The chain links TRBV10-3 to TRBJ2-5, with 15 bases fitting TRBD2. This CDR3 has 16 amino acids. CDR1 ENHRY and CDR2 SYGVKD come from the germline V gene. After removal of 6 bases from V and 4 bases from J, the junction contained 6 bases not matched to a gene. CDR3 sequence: CAISPGTSGGLETQYF. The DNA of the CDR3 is TGTGCCATCAGCCCTGGGACTAGCGGGGGGCTAGAGACCCAGTACTTC.

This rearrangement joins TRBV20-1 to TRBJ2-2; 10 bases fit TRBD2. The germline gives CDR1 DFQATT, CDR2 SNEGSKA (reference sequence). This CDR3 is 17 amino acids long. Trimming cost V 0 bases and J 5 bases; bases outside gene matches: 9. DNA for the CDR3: TGCAGTGCTAGAGATGAGAGCGGGAGGGGGGGGACCGGGGAGCTGTTTTTT. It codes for CSARDESGRGGTGELFF.

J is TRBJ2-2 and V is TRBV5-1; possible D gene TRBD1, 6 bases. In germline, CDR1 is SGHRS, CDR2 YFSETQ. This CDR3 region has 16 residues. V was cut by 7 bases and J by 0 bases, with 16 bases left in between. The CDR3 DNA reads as TGCGCCAGCGGGGCTTTTGGGGGCCCGAACACCGGGGAGCTGTTTTTT. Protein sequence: CASGAFGGPNTGELFF.

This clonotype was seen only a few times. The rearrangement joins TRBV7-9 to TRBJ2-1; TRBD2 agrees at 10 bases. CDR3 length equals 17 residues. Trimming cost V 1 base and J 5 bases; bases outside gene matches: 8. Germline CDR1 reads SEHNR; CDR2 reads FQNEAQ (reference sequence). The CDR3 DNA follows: TGTGCCAGCAGCTTAGAGGCTAGCGGGAGTCCACACAATGAGCAGTTCTTC. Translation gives CASSLEASGSPHNEQFF.

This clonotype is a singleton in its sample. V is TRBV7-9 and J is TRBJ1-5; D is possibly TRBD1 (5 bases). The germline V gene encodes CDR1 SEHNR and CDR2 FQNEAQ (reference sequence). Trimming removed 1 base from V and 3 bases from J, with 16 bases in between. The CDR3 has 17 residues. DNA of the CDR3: TGTGCCAGCAGCTTAGGGGCAGGGAAAGTTAACAATCAGCCCCAGCATTTT. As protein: CASSLGAGKVNNQPQHF.

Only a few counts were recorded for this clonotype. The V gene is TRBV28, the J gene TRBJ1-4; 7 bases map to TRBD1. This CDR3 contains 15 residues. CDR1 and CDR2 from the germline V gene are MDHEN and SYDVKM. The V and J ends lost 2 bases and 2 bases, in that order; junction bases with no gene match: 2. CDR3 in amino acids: CASSLQGGTNEKLFF. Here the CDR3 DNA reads TGTGCCAGCAGTTTACAGGGGGGCACTAATGAAAAACTGTTTTTT.

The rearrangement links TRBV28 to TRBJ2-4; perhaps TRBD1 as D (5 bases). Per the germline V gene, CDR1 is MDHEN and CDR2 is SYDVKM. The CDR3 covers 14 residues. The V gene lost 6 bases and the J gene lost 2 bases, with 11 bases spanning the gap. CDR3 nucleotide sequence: TGTGCCAGCAGCAAGACAGTTTCCAAAAACATTCAGTACTTC. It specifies CASSKTVSKNIQYF.

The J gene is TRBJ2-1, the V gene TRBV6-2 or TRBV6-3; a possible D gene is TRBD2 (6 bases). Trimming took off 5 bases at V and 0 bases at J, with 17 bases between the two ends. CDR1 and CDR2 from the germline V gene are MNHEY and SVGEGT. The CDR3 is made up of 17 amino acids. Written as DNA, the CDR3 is TGTGCCAGCAGTGTAGACTCTGGGGGGAGCTCCTACAATGAGCAGTTCTTC. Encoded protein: CASSVDSGGSSYNEQFF.

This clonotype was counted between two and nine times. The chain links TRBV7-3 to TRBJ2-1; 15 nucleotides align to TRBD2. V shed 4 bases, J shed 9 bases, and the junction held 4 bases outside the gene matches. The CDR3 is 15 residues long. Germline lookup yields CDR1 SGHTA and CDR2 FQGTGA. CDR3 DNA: TGTGCCAGCAGCTGGACTAGCGGGGGGGTGGGTGAGCAGTTCTTC. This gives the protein CASSWTSGGVGEQFF.

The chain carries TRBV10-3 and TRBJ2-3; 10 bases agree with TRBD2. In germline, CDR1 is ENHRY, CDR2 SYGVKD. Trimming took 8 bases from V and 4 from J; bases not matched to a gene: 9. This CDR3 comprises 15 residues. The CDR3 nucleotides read TGTGCCATCGCTGGAGAGCGGGGGGGTTCAGATACGCAGTATTTT. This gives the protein CAIAGERGGSDTQYF.

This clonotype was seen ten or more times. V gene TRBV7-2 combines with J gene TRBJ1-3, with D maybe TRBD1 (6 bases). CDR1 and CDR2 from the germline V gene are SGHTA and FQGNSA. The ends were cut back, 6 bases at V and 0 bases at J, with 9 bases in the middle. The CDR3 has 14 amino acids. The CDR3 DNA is TGTGCCAGCAGGACAGGAATCTCTGGAAACACCATATATTTT. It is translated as CASRTGISGNTIYF.

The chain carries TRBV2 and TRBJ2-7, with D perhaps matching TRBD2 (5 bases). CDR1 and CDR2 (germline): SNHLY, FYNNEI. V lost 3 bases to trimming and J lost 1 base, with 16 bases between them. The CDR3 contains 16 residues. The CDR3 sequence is CASSEPVGRESYEQYF. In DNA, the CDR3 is TGTGCCAGCAGTGAGCCGGTGGGAAGGGAGTCCTACGAGCAGTACTTC.

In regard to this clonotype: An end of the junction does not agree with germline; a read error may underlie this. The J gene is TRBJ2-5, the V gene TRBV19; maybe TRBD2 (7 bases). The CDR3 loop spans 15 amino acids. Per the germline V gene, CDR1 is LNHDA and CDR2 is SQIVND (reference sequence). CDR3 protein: CDSSIGRGARETQYF. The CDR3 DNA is TGTGACAGTAGTATAGGGAGGGGGGCACGGGAGACCCAGTACTTC.

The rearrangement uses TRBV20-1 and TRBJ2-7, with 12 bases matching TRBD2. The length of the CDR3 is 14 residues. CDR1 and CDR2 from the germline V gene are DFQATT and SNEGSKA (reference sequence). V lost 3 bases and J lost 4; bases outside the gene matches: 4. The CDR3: CSASALAGGYEQYF. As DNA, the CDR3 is TGCAGTGCTAGCGCTCTAGCGGGAGGGTACGAGCAGTACTTC.

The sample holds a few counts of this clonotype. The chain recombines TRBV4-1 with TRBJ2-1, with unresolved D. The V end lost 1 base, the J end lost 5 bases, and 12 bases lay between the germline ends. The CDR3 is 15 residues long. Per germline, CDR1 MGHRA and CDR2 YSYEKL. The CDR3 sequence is CASSQVELSDNEQFF. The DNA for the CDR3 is TGCGCCAGCAGCCAAGTCGAACTTTCCGACAATGAGCAGTTCTTC.

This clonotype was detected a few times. The CDR3 DNA sequence: TGTGCCTGGACCGTTCCCCCGGGGAACACCATATATTTT. It codes for CAWTVPPGNTIYF. This chain uses TRBV30 with TRBJ1-3, with D uncertain. The germline V gene has CDR1 GTSNPN and CDR2 SVGIG (reference sequence). V shed 4 bases and J shed 7 bases, with 14 bases lying between them. This CDR3 is built from 13 residues.

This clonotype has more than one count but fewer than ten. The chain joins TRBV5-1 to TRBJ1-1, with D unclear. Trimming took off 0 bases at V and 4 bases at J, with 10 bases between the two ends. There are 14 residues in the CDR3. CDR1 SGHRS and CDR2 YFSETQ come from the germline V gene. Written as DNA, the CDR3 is TGCGCCAGCAGCTTGGGAACAGCGGGCACTGAAGCTTTCTTT. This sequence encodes CASSLGTAGTEAFF.

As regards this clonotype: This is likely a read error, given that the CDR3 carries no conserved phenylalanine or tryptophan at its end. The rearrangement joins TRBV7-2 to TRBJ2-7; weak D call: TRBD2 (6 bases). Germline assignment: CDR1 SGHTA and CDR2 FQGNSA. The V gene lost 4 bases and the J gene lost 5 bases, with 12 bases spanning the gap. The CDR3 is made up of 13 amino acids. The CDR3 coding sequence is TGTGCCAGCAGCTACGGCGGGGTGGACGAGCAGTACTTA. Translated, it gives CASSYGGVDEQYL.

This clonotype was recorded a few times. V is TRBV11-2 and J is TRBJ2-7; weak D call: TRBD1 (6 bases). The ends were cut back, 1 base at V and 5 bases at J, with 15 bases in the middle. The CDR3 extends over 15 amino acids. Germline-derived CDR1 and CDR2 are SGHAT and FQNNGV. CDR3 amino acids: CASSLVGRGLDEQYF. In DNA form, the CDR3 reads TGTGCCAGCAGCTTAGTTGGCAGGGGCTTAGACGAGCAGTACTTC.

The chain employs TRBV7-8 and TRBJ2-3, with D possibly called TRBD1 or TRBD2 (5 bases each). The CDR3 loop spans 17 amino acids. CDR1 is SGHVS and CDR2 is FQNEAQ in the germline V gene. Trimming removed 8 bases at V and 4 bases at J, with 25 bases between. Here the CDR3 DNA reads TGTGCCAGCGACCCCCAAACTCGGGGCAGGAGTGCAGATACGCAGTATTTT. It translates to CASDPQTRGRSADTQYF.